What follows describes a single T cell receptor (beta chain). Its target is unknown. This record comes from a study of T cells after yellow fever vaccination. Study-wide points: A secondary response was less intense yet reached its peak sooner, at day 5 versus 15. CD4 and CD8 compartments shared a small share of clonotypes, likely from convergent recombination. FACS-sorted repertoires might harbor abundant contaminating clonotypes from the bulk population. Post-booster samples contained most primary-vaccination clones (approximately 95% CD4, approximately 88% CD8).

The CDR3 extends over 16 amino acids. Trimming pared 0 bases from V and 2 bases from J, leaving 11 bases between. Per the germline V gene, CDR1 is MNHEY and CDR2 is SVGAGI. TCRdb itself ran the 5' RACE reads through MiXCR, one entry per CDR3 protein. The data contain a few hundred thousand distinct CDR3 sequences, around a sixth of them singletons. The source material was PBMCs, sampled 5 to 6 days after the first yellow fever vaccination. The origin of this receptor is a man in his late teens or twenties who received the YFV17D yellow fever vaccine. The chain joins TRBV6-5 to TRBJ1-5, with D unresolved. This CDR3 is CASSYSTTAGNQPQHF. CDR3 coding DNA: TGTGCCAGCAGTTACTCGACCACGGCGGGCAATCAGCCCCAGCATTTT.